The entry below gives a single T cell receptor beta chain sequence along with its context. This clonotype has more than one count but fewer than ten. Its antigen is unknown. No base-level quality is on record; no much larger clone is a single base apart. The donors were under 40 Caucasian individuals from Russia, aged about 6 to 95 years, who were systemically healthy. Each donor gave approximately 10 milliliters of peripheral blood, collected into EDTA-treated Vacutainer tubes. Ficoll-Paque density-gradient centrifugation was used to isolate PBMCs, with at least 7 million obtained per sample. Trizol reagent was used to extract total RNA from the PBMCs, yielding at least 6 micrograms per sample. For every donor, an aliquot of PBMCs went through flow cytometry to measure the percentages of naive CD45RAhigh/CD27high T cells. The source of the sample is a study of blood T cells in healthy people across ages (dated by TCRdb to the mid-2010s). Background on the whole study: Template switching captured roughly one uniquely barcoded TCR beta cDNA molecule per two T cells in model experiments. The study measured age-related changes in TCR beta repertoire diversity using deep sequencing normalized with unique cDNA molecular identifiers. Donors were grouped into four age groups: young (average 16 years), middle-aged (roughly 40), aged (around 60) and long-lived (around 80). To avoid experimental bias, donors of different ages were randomly spread across the sequencing lanes. Two additional independent replicas of 1 million unique cDNA reads from the same blood draw were analyzed for two donors (one aged 18 to 30 and one aged 80 or older). Study-wide findings and limitations: The percentage of naive T cells measured by flow cytometry correlated strongly with observed TCR beta diversity. As age increased, observed TCR beta diversity per million T cells dropped in a roughly linear way, and a significant reduction was already evident by age roughly 40. Because the CMV infection status of the donors was unknown, age-related changes in expanded clonotypes may potentially have been confounded. The long-lived group showed more naive CD4+ T cells, fewer expanded clones and increased TCR diversity than the aged group, suggesting age selection. Conclusive comparison of naive and antigen-experienced compartments was prevented by the profiling of bulk unsorted PBMCs. Total diversity estimates from one million sequenced T cells were considered lower bounds and underestimates.

Taken from the germline V gene, the CDR1 and CDR2 loops are MGHDK and SYGVNS. The CDR3 contains 16 residues, cysteine and phenylalanine counted. The retained sequence is limited to the CDR3, 48 bases, with the frame set at the first base. For this chain, trimming is 6 bases at the V end and 5 bases at the J end, and the number of junction bases without a gene match is 11. The protocol used for the library was 5' RACE. TCRdb shows the sequencer as Illumina HiSeq 2500. The second PCR ran for about 7 to 11 cycles and used a J-beta primer mix along with a sample-barcoded 5' primer. A template-switch 5' adaptor carrying 12 random nucleotides introduced a unique molecular identifier onto each TCR beta cDNA molecule. Each sample yielded at least 2.5 million CDR3-containing paired-end reads. All of the RNA was converted into first-strand cDNA using the Mint cDNA synthesis kit, with a TRBC-specific oligonucleotide serving as the primer. After uracil-DNA glycosylase treatment, a first 18-cycle PCR used universal primers M1SS and BC2_uni_R on all cDNA. The study's own analysis went as follows. For normalization, 1 million high-quality reads were randomly selected from each sample, with every read carrying a distinct molecular identifier. Reads sharing molecular identifiers were discarded rather than binned into consensus sequences. MiTCR, run with a Q25 quality threshold and the strictest error-elimination algorithm, handled CDR3 identification, clonotype clustering and error correction. Lower-bound total TCR beta diversity was estimated with a nonparametric unseen species model using Euler transformation. TCRdb redid the processing of the public reads, applying fastp at Q25 and MiXCR, and retained in-frame beta chains. When rows share a CDR3 protein, they turn into one entry using the most common DNA and genes. What appears here as the V and J calls and clone size reflects TCRdb's work, not the paper's. The table for this sample lists 1,300,000 or so distinct CDR3 sequences; roughly 59% of them were counted only once. Over 5% of the sample lies in the top ten.

This receptor chain uses TRBV25-1 and TRBJ2-7; 12 nucleotides in the junction match TRBD2. The specimen was blood. This TCR was sampled from a young man in good health. The CDR3 has the sequence CASSPRTSGMFHEQYF. The nucleotide sequence reads TGTGCCAGCAGCCCTAGGACTAGCGGGATGTTTCACGAGCAGTACTTC.